The source of this TCR beta chain is a study of shared clonotypes between healthy human individuals. Study context: CD4 naive cells filled three plates per donor, CD4 memory three, CD8 naive two and CD8 memory one.

This clone was seen only a few times. CDR3 length: 15 amino acids. Trimming removed 1 base from V and 5 bases from J, with 14 bases in between. Germline CDR1 is LNHNV and CDR2 is YYDKDF (reference sequence). Naive-designated CD8 cells lacked CD45RO, were positively enriched for CCR7, and omitted terminally differentiated effector memory CD45RA+ cells. The data were produced by immunoSEQ multiplex PCR, yet TCRdb's version contains in-frame clones alone and is incomplete. The table shows about 2 million clones, with 85% to 95% occurring only once. Material: naive CD8+ T cells sorted from blood. The chain has TRBV15 and TRBJ1-2; D may be TRBD1 (6 bases). The TCR comes from a man in his late teens or twenties in good health. In DNA, the CDR3 is TGTGCCACCAGCAGAGGTACTACAGGGAGGTATGGCTACACCTTC. It codes for CATSRGTTGRYGYTF.